This T cell receptor (beta chain) was documented in a study of OX40 agonist ivuxolimab in advanced cancers. For the study at large: Three patients, one with hepatocellular carcinoma and two with cutaneous melanoma, responded partially.

If patients had autoimmune disease history or systemic immunosuppression, they were excluded. Overall study results and limits: Among the lowest peripheral clonal expansion occurred in 0.1-3.0 mg/kg partial responders. Averaged across samples, CD8+ T cells carried more expanded clones than CD4+ did.

The data were produced by immunoSEQ multiplex PCR, yet TCRdb's version contains in-frame clones alone and is incomplete. The sample shows tens of thousands of clones, 83% of them seen only once. Germline values: CDR1 SGHKS, CDR2 YYEKEE (reference sequence). The CDR3 is 15 residues long. Trimming removed 0 bases at V and 0 bases at J, with 9 bases between. In regard to this clone: Its antigen is still unknown.

Sequencing was performed on CD4+ or CD8+ T cells sorted from blood, taken in a trial of the OX40 agonist ivuxolimab. The receptor was derived from an adult with an advanced solid tumor such as melanoma, head and neck, liver or kidney cancer. This chain uses TRBV5-5 with TRBJ2-5; tentatively, D is TRBD2 (5 bases). This CDR3 is CASSLGTLYQETQYF. In DNA form, the CDR3 reads TGTGCCAGCAGCTTGGGGACTCTGTACCAAGAGACCCAGTACTTC.